This passage covers 26 T cell receptor beta chains from one sample sequenced in a study of T-cell memory formation after mild COVID-19. TCRdb analysed the 5' RACE reads with MiXCR anew, one entry per CDR3 protein. The sample records about 390,000 distinct CDR3 sequences, roughly 15% being singletons. Sequenced sample: PBMCs or a T cell subset sorted from them (not recorded which). These receptor sequences come from a man aged 18-30 years who had mild COVID-19 (a few samples of this study predate the infection). Cell type and time point are not known.

At least ten counts were recorded for this clonotype. The J gene is TRBJ2-5, the V gene TRBV7-2; the match to TRBD1 covers 8 bases. J was trimmed by 5 bases and V by 4 bases; bases with no gene match: 3. CDR1 is SGHTA and CDR2 is FQGNSA in the germline V gene. The CDR3 extends over 13 amino acids. The CDR3 coding sequence is TGTGCCAGCAGCTCTGACAGGGGCGAGACCCAGTACTTC. Translating it yields CASSSDRGETQYF. The whole variable domain, remainder taken from reference TRBV7-2 and TRBJ2-5, is GAGVSQSPSNKVTEKGKDVELRCDPISGHTALYWYRQSLGQGLEFLIYFQGNSAPDKSGLPSDRFSAERTGGSVSTLTIQRTQQEDSAVYLCASSSDRGETQYFGPGTRLLVL.

This clonotype appeared many times. The chain has TRBV20-1 and TRBJ1-5, with D perhaps TRBD1 (6 bases). Trimming shortened V by 6 bases and J by 0 bases, and 15 bases separated the two germline ends. From germline, CDR1 is DFQATT and CDR2 SNEGSKA (reference sequence). This CDR3 spans 15 amino acids. The CDR3 region has the DNA TGCAGTGCCACTCGGGGACATGTTAGCAATCAGCCCCAGCATTTT. It codes for CSATRGHVSNQPQHF.

The J gene is TRBJ1-1, the V gene TRBV20-1, with a tentative D call TRBD1 (6 bases). Trimming pared 4 bases from V and 0 bases from J, leaving 12 bases between. CDR3 length: 14 amino acids. CDR1 is DFQATT and CDR2 is SNEGSKA in the germline V gene (reference sequence). CDR3 loop: CSAKTGSMNTEAFF. The CDR3 DNA reads as TGCAGTGCTAAAACAGGGTCGATGAACACTGAAGCTTTCTTT.

The chain is built from TRBV4-1 and TRBJ1-1; a weak D match, TRBD1 (5 bases). The CDR3 contains 16 residues. V shed 0 bases and J shed 1 base, with 12 bases lying between them. Per germline, CDR1 MGHRA and CDR2 YSYEKL. CDR3 sequence (DNA): TGCGCCAGCAGCCAAGATCTGGTCAGGGCGAACACTGAAGCTTTCTTT. Translation gives CASSQDLVRANTEAFF.

This clonotype has more than one count but fewer than ten. The CDR3, as DNA: TGCGCCAGCAGCCAAGATCTTGCCTGGGAGCAGTTCTTC. Protein product: CASSQDLAWEQFF. This chain joins TRBV4-3 and TRBJ2-1; D unresolved. The germline V and J ends were trimmed by 0 bases and 10 bases, with 10 bases remaining between them. The CDR3 loop spans 13 amino acids. Germline CDR1 is LGHNA and CDR2 is YSLEER.

This clonotype appeared a few times. This chain connects TRBV27 to TRBJ2-7; D not certain. Trimming cost V 5 bases and J 5 bases, with 4 bases left between them. This CDR3 region has 10 residues. Per germline, CDR1 MNHEY and CDR2 SMNVEV (reference sequence). The CDR3, as DNA: TGTGCCAGCAGTACCCACGAGCAGTACGTC. It codes for CASSTHEQYV.

This chain links TRBV9 with TRBJ2-3, with TRBD2 matching over 8 bases. CDR3 size: 17 residues. Germline V CDR1 and CDR2: SGDLS, YYNGEE. V lost 0 bases, J lost 0 bases, and 6 bases stayed unmatched. The CDR3 sequence: CASSVEASGHSTDTQYF. CDR3 DNA: TGTGCCAGCAGCGTAGAGGCTAGCGGGCACAGCACAGATACGCAGTATTTT.

This clonotype was detected only a few times. The rearrangement links TRBV4-1 to TRBJ2-2; D is ambiguous. The CDR3 extends over 16 amino acids. Germline CDR1 MGHRA, CDR2 YSYEKL. V lost 1 base to trimming and J lost 3 bases, with 12 bases between them. In nucleotides, the CDR3 is TGCGCCAGCAGCCAAGTGCTGGAAGCGTACACCGGGGAGCTGTTTTTT. Residues: CASSQVLEAYTGELFF.

In its sample, this clonotype was seen a few times. The chain has TRBV4-2 and TRBJ2-3, with D perhaps matching TRBD1 (5 bases). The CDR3 runs 17 residues. Trimming pared 1 base from V and 0 bases from J, leaving 14 bases between. Germline CDR1 and CDR2: LGHNA and YNFKEQ. This CDR3 is CASSQGKGPSSTDTQYF. In nucleotides, the CDR3 is TGTGCCAGCAGCCAAGGAAAGGGGCCTTCTAGCACAGATACGCAGTATTTT.

This clonotype was observed a handful of times. The V gene is TRBV4-2, the J gene TRBJ2-2, with a tentative D call TRBD2 (5 bases). Germline V CDR1 and CDR2: LGHNA, YNFKEQ. V lost 0 bases, J lost 5 bases, and 7 bases lay in between. The CDR3 has 14 residues. The CDR3 nucleotides are TGTGCCAGCAGCCAAGAATGGGAGACCGGGGAGCTGTTTTTT. Protein: CASSQEWETGELFF.

The CDR3 region has the DNA TGTGCCAGCAGGTCAGATGTACGGCACTACGAGCAGTACTTC. It codes for CASRSDVRHYEQYF. J is TRBJ2-7 and V is TRBV7-9; D ambiguous. CDR1 is SEHNR and CDR2 is FQNEAQ in the germline V gene (reference sequence). The CDR3 consists of 14 residues. Trimming removed 6 bases at V and 3 bases at J, with 15 bases between.

This chain joins TRBV10-3 and TRBJ2-7; D gene uncertain. The V gene lost 4 bases and the J gene lost 2 bases, with 6 bases spanning the gap. CDR1 is ENHRY, CDR2 SYGVKD, per germline. The length of the CDR3 is 12 residues. The CDR3 loop is CAISGLPYEQYF. The DNA for the CDR3 is TGTGCCATCAGTGGTCTACCCTACGAGCAGTACTTC.

V is TRBV5-5 and J is TRBJ1-2; maybe TRBD1 (6 bases). Germline V gene lookup returns CDR1 SGHKS and CDR2 YYEKEE (reference sequence). Between the trimmed V and J ends, which lost 2 bases and 0 bases, there was a span of 11 bases. CDR3 length: 15 residues. CDR3 loop: CASSFDRLSNYGYTF. The DNA of the CDR3 is TGTGCCAGCAGCTTCGACAGGCTATCTAACTATGGCTACACCTTC.

The V gene is TRBV10-3, the J gene TRBJ2-7; TRBD1 matches 12 bases. The CDR3 extends over 13 amino acids. Germline V gene lookup returns CDR1 ENHRY and CDR2 SYGVKD. V dropped 10 bases and J dropped 6; count of bases not matched to a gene: 7. For the CDR3, the DNA is TGTGCCAGGGACAGGGGGCGCCTTGGCGAGCAGTACGTC. It encodes CARDRGRLGEQYV.

This CDR3 is CASVMSFNYGYTF. The CDR3 bases are TGTGCCAGCGTGATGAGTTTTAACTATGGCTACACCTTC. The gene calls are TRBV7-2 and TRBJ1-2; D is unresolved. Trimming pared 8 bases from V and 1 base from J, leaving 11 bases between. The CDR3 length is 13 residues. Germline CDR1 reads SGHTA; CDR2 reads FQGNSA. The full variable domain, its missing parts supplied by reference TRBV7-2 and TRBJ1-2, is GAGVSQSPSNKVTEKGKDVELRCDPISGHTALYWYRQSLGQGLEFLIYFQGNSAPDKSGLPSDRFSAERTGGSVSTLTIQRTQQEDSAVYLCASVMSFNYGYTFGSGTRLTVV.

The chain couples TRBV20-1 to TRBJ2-7; weak D call: TRBD2 (6 bases). The germline V and J ends were trimmed by 1 base and 3 bases, with 10 bases remaining between them. Germline V gene sequence: CDR1 DFQATT, CDR2 SNEGSKA (reference sequence). The CDR3 extends over 13 amino acids. This chain's CDR3 is CSARVGGFYEQYV. The DNA of the CDR3 is TGCAGTGCTAGAGTGGGGGGATTCTACGAGCAGTACGTC.

V is TRBV2 and J is TRBJ1-6; 7 bases agree with TRBD1. The CDR3 sequence is 15 residues long. The germline V gene encodes CDR1 SNHLY and CDR2 FYNNEI. J was trimmed by 6 bases and V by 5 bases; bases with no gene match: 7. Here the CDR3 reads CASSLRGQTNSPLHF. The CDR3 DNA reads TGTGCCAGCAGTCTGAGGGGACAGACTAATTCACCCCTCCACTTT.

This chain joins TRBV7-3 and TRBJ2-3; D may be TRBD2 (5 bases). The CDR3 has 15 amino acids. Germline values: CDR1 SGHTA, CDR2 FQGTGA. The V and J ends lost 2 bases and 0 bases respectively, with 9 bases between them. This CDR3 is CASSLLGRSTDTQYF. The CDR3, as DNA: TGTGCCAGCAGCTTACTGGGGAGAAGCACAGATACGCAGTATTTT.

This clonotype turned up a few times. The chain carries TRBV7-9 and TRBJ2-3; 7 nucleotides line up with TRBD1. The ends lost 5 bases at V and 6 bases at J; junction bases unmatched: 11. Looked up from germline, CDR1 is SEHNR and CDR2 is FQNEAQ (reference sequence). The CDR3 is made up of 15 amino acids. CDR3: CASSLRDSAPDTQYF. The DNA of the CDR3 is TGTGCCAGCAGCCTTCGGGACAGTGCCCCTGATACGCAGTATTTT.

This clonotype was counted a few times. The chain has TRBV5-6 and TRBJ1-5; D uncertain. The CDR3 totals 12 residues. Looked up from germline, CDR1 is SGHDT and CDR2 is YYEEEE. The ends were cut back, 2 bases at V and 5 bases at J, with 5 bases in the middle. The CDR3 coding sequence is TGTGCCAGCAGCTTTGTGGATCAGCCCCAGCATTTT. It translates to CASSFVDQPQHF.

V usage is TRBV6-2 or TRBV6-3 and J usage is TRBJ2-3; 8 bases align to TRBD2. CDR1 MNHEY and CDR2 SVGEGT come from the germline V gene. CDR3 length: 14 amino acids. The V and J ends lost 8 bases and 0 bases, in that order; junction bases with no gene match: 4. CDR3 DNA sequence: TGTGCCAGCCGGGGGGGTTGGAGCACAGATACGCAGTATTTT. This translates into CASRGGWSTDTQYF.

The rearrangement links TRBV28 to TRBJ1-3; D uncertain. The ends were cut back, 6 bases at V and 2 bases at J, with 5 bases in the middle. CDR1 and CDR2 from the germline V gene are MDHEN and SYDVKM. The CDR3 covers 12 residues. The CDR3 reads CASREAGNTIYF. The CDR3 DNA reads TGTGCCAGCAGGGAAGCTGGAAACACCATATATTTT.

This clonotype was recorded a few times. The rearrangement joins TRBV11-2 to TRBJ2-1; maybe TRBD2 (5 bases). Deletions cut 5 bases from V and 3 bases from J, with 17 bases between. Germline CDR1 and CDR2: SGHAT and FQNNGV. This CDR3 comprises 16 residues. This chain's CDR3 is CASSPRSGRSYNEQFF. DNA of the CDR3: TGTGCCAGCAGCCCAAGAAGTGGGAGAAGCTACAATGAGCAGTTCTTC. The whole variable domain, filled in from reference TRBV11-2 and TRBJ2-1, reads EAGVAQSPRYKIIEKRQSVAFWCNPISGHATLYWYQQILGQGPKLLIQFQNNGVVDDSQLPKDRFSAERLKGVDSTLKIQPAKLEDSAVYLCASSPRSGRSYNEQFFGPGTRLTVL.

The chain combines TRBV5-5 with TRBJ1-2; no clear D. The germline V and J ends were trimmed by 0 bases and 6 bases, with 21 bases remaining between them. Germline-derived CDR1 and CDR2 are SGHKS and YYEKEE (reference sequence). This CDR3 has 17 residues. The CDR3 loop is CASSLVPDPVTNHGYTF. CDR3 DNA sequence: TGTGCCAGCAGCTTGGTCCCAGATCCGGTGACCAATCATGGCTACACCTTC.

This clonotype was counted only a few times. The rearrangement uses TRBV28 and TRBJ1-1; no clear D. V was shortened by 8 bases and J by 1 base, with 5 bases between the two germline ends. In germline, CDR1 is MDHEN, CDR2 SYDVKM. This CDR3 comprises 11 residues. For the CDR3, the DNA is TGTGCCAGCGAGAGGAACACTGAAGCTTTCTTT. It yields the protein CASERNTEAFF.

The sample holds a few counts of this clonotype. This chain uses TRBV7-2 with TRBJ2-7; D is ambiguous. The germline V and J ends were trimmed by 3 bases and 2 bases, with 8 bases remaining between them. Germline values: CDR1 SGHTA, CDR2 FQGNSA. The CDR3 consists of 13 residues. The CDR3 here is CASSFRHPYEQYF. The CDR3 DNA sequence: TGTGCCAGCAGCTTTAGACACCCCTACGAGCAGTACTTC.